This TCR beta chain is from a study of blood T cell repertoires in COVID-19. Turning to the study itself: COVID-19 samples collected from the United States, Italy and Spain covered acute and convalescent phases.

The CDR3 contains 12 residues. V lost 8 bases and J lost 4; bases outside the gene matches: 1. Germline V gene sequence: CDR1 KGHSH, CDR2 LQKENI. TCRdb's copy holds only in-frame clones and misses some; the assay was immunoSEQ multiplex PCR. Here the sample spans roughly 230,000 clones, over 70% being singletons. The rearrangement links TRBV18 to TRBJ1-4; the match to TRBD1 covers 7 bases. Sequenced sample: peripheral blood. The source is a man between 40 and 49 years old with active or convalescent COVID-19. CDR3 bases: TGTGCCAGCCGGGACAGTAATGAAAAACTGTTTTTT. It specifies CASRDSNEKLFF.